This TCR beta chain originates from a study of OX40 agonist ivuxolimab in advanced cancers. The protocol was immunoSEQ multiplex PCR, while the TCRdb copy is restricted to in-frame clones and leaves out a portion. The table has around 20,000 clones, approximately 85% seen once; the top ten hold 50%. The CDR3 contains 17 residues. Per germline, CDR1 SEHNR and CDR2 FQNEAQ (reference sequence). Trimming pared 4 bases from V and 3 bases from J, leaving 21 bases between. The sampling schedule covered blood at baseline, cycle 4 day 1, and cycle 7 day 1. The source was CD4+ or CD8+ T cells sorted from blood, collected in a trial of the OX40 agonist ivuxolimab. The chain is built from TRBV7-9 and TRBJ1-2, with a tentative D call TRBD1 (6 bases). The clonotype comes from an adult with an advanced solid tumor such as melanoma, head and neck, liver or kidney cancer. Here the CDR3 DNA reads TGTGCCAGCAGCTCAAAAACGGGGGGCTTACGTGACTATGGCTACACCTTC. It translates to CASSSKTGGLRDYGYTF.